This TCR beta chain comes out of a study of blood T cell repertoires in COVID-19 (dated by TCRdb to the early 2020s). Describing the broader study: Collaborator samples came from the United States, Italy and Spain and covered acute and convalescent phases of COVID-19. The material from the prospective study consisted of cDNA or gDNA derived from T cells, B-cell-depleted T cells, or PBMCs. The dataset comprised deeply sampled blood TCRbeta repertoires from subjects exposed to, actively infected with, or recovered from COVID-19. The repertoires were released in a freely available public database meant as a resource for research on the immune response to SARS-CoV-2. The samples were drawn from the first 160 participants of the ongoing ImmuneRACE study and from 950 to 1,500 subjects provided by 6 global collaborators. Sample metadata almost always included a de-identified subject ID, COVID-19 status, age in years and sex. Where available, HLA class I and class II types were taken from metadata supplied by the sample provider and were not determined by assay-based typing. Broad study findings and their caveats: The amount of clinical and demographic metadata varied by source and participant and was provided uncurated.

This clone was seen many times. This clone's antigen is unknown. Qualities for individual bases were not recorded, and no much larger clone is one base off. The immunoSEQ Assay, a bias-controlled multiplex PCR, was used to amplify TCRbeta CDR3 regions from genomic DNA. Regarding the original processing steps: The number of nucleated cells in each sample was estimated from the amplification of reference gene primers within the assay. Sequence reads were collapsed and filtered to measure the absolute abundance of every unique TCRbeta CDR3 rearrangement. For each sample, productive Simpson clonality was calculated as the square root of Simpson's diversity index over productive rearrangements. TCRdb carries this immuneACCESS record with in-frame sequences only. Its versions omit some clonotypes, under half of them owing to an unresolved V gene in the studies checked, with the rest unexplained. D and trimming come from the DNA, and the V and J calls and clone size come from that table. This sample has about 120,000 clones in its table, and around 76% of those were observed once. The ten biggest clones cover 3.8% of the sample.

The collaborating institutions used their own protocols to collect whole blood in K2EDTA tubes. For TCRbeta analysis, collaborators shipped samples as frozen whole blood, isolated PBMCs, or DNA extracted from either of those sample types. The CDR3 numbers 14 residues from cysteine through phenylalanine. Left in the record is the CDR3 DNA by itself, 42 bases read in frame from the first base. Reading the germline V gene gives CDR1 SGHTA and CDR2 FQGTGA. V is reduced by 4 bases and J by 10 bases, leaving a spacing of 14 bases between them. The chain joins TRBV7-3 to TRBJ1-6; no D gene can be assigned with confidence. The specimen was peripheral blood. The source of this sequence is a woman of 80 years or more with acute or convalescent COVID-19. The encoded CDR3 is CASSSTGARSPLHF. The sequenced DNA: TGTGCCAGCAGCTCGACTGGTGCAAGATCACCCCTCCACTTT.